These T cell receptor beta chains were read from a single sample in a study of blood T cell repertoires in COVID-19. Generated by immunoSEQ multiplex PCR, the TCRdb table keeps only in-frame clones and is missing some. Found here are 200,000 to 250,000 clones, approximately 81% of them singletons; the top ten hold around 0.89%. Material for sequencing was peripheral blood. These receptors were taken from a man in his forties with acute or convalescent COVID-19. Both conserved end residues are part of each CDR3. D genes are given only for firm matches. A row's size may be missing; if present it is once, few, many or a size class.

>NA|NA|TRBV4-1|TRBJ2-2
CASQLGAGAGELFF
TGCGCCAGCCAGCTGGGGGCGGGTGCCGGGGAGCTGTTTTTT
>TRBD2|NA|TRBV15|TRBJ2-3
CATSRDVGRGGRTDTQYF
TGTGCCACCAGCAGAGACGTGGGACGCGGGGGTCGCACAGATACGCAGTATTTT
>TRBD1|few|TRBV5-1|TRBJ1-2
CASSLEQGAFGYTF
TGCGCCAGCAGCTTGGAACAGGGGGCCTTTGGCTACACCTTC
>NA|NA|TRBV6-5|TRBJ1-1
CASSYSGQEAFF
TGTGCCAGCAGTTACTCAGGACAGGAAGCTTTCTTT
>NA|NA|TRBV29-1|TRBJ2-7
CSVLSRGSSYEQYF
TGCAGCGTCCTGAGCCGGGGAAGCTCCTACGAGCAGTACTTC
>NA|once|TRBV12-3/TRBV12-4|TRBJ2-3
CASSLTRYTQYF
TGTGCCAGCAGTTTAACCAGGTATACGCAGTATTTT
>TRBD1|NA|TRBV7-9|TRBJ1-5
CASSRGQATDQPQHF
TGTGCCAGCAGCCGAGGACAGGCGACTGATCAGCCCCAGCATTTT
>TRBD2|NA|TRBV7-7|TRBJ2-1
CASSFGLGFDEQFF
TGTGCTAGCAGCTTTGGACTAGGATTCGATGAGCAGTTCTTC
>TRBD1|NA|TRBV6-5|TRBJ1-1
CASSSDRGQRTEAFF
TGTGCCAGCAGTTCGGACAGGGGGCAGAGGACTGAAGCTTTCTTT
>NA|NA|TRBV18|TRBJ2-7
CASSPLDSSSYEQYF
TGTGCCAGCTCACCCCTGGACAGTAGCTCCTACGAGCAGTACTTC
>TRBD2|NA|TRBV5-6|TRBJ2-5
CASSLKRGGRETQYF
TGTGCCAGCAGCTTAAAGCGGGGGGGCAGAGAGACCCAGTACTTC
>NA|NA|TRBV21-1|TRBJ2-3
CASSPPGLARTDTQYF
TGTGCCAGCAGCCCCCCGGGACTAGCCCGCACAGATACGCAGTATTTT
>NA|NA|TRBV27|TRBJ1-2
CASCDHWGGYGYTF
TGTGCCAGCTGCGATCATTGGGGGGGCTATGGCTACACCTTC
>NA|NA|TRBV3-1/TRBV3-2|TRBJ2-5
CASSQDQFQETQYF
TGTGCCAGCAGCCAAGACCAGTTCCAAGAGACCCAGTACTTC
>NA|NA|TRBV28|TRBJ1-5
CASSPLSGKTNQPQHF
TGTGCCAGCAGCCCCTTGTCGGGGAAGACCAATCAGCCCCAGCATTTT
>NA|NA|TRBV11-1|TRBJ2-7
CASSRGVSYEQYF
TGTGCCAGCAGCCGCGGTGTTTCCTACGAGCAGTACTTC
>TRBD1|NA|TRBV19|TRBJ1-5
CASSSGTGYDQPQHF
TGTGCCAGTAGTTCTGGGACAGGGTACGATCAGCCCCAGCATTTT
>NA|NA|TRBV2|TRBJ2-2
CASSAGIPGELFF
TGTGCCAGCAGTGCGGGGATCCCCGGGGAGCTGTTTTTT
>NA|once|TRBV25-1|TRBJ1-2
CASSVGQNYGYTF
TGTGCCAGCAGTGTTGGACAGAACTATGGCTACACCTTC
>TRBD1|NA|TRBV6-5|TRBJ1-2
CATHGTGPGSYGYTF
TGTGCCACACACGGGACAGGGCCGGGTTCGTATGGCTACACCTTC
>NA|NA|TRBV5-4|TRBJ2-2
CASSLALRTGELFF
TGTGCCAGCAGCTTGGCCCTGCGGACCGGGGAGCTGTTTTTT
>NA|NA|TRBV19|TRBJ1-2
CASSPRGTYGYTF
TGTGCCAGTAGTCCACGGGGGACCTATGGCTACACCTTC